What follows are 22 T cell receptor beta chains derived from one specimen sequenced in a study of blood T cell repertoires in COVID-19. Profiling relied on immunoSEQ multiplex PCR, and the TCRdb table lists in-frame clones only, not all of them. The sample shows 80,000 to 100,000 clones, 78% of them seen only once. The sequenced sample was peripheral blood. These receptors all stem from a human donor in a cohort sampled during active COVID-19.

The chain uses TRBV7-9 and TRBJ2-3; D is perhaps TRBD2 (5 bases). The germline V gene has CDR1 SEHNR and CDR2 FQNEAQ (reference sequence). V was trimmed by 1 base and J by 5 bases, leaving 10 bases between them. This CDR3 comprises 14 residues. CDR3 sequence reads: CASSLEGLEDTQYF. CDR3 in DNA: TGTGCCAGCAGCTTAGAAGGACTCGAAGATACGCAGTATTTT.

V usage is TRBV7-9 and J usage is TRBJ1-1; D unresolved. Germline lookup yields CDR1 SEHNR and CDR2 FQNEAQ (reference sequence). V was cut by 4 bases and J by 7 bases, with 13 bases left in between. The CDR3 contains 13 residues. The CDR3 bases are TGTGCCAGCAGCTCGTACTTTGGGCTTGAAGCTTTCTTT. It yields the protein CASSSYFGLEAFF.

The chain employs TRBV6-1 and TRBJ2-3; 13 bases map to TRBD2. The germline V gene encodes CDR1 MNHNS and CDR2 SASEGT. This CDR3 is built from 17 residues. With 2 bases clipped from V and 4 bases from J, the junction kept 6 bases outside the gene matches. This CDR3 is CASSEQLTSGGADTQYF. The CDR3 nucleotides are TGTGCCAGCAGTGAACAACTCACTAGCGGGGGGGCAGATACGCAGTATTTT.

CDR3 DNA: TGTGCCAGCAGCCGGGACAGAGGGTCTGAAGCTTTCTTT. Its protein product is CASSRDRGSEAFF. The V gene is TRBV11-2, the J gene TRBJ1-1; 7 bases align to TRBD1. Germline CDR1 reads SGHAT; CDR2 reads FQNNGV. V shed 5 bases, J shed 6 bases, and the junction held 6 bases outside the gene matches. The CDR3 is 13 amino acids.

The gene calls are TRBV24-1 and TRBJ1-2; D uncertain. The germline V gene has CDR1 KGHDR and CDR2 SFDVKD. V lost 6 bases and J lost 4, with 5 bases in between. This CDR3 is 11 amino acids long. Written as DNA, the CDR3 is TGTGCCACCAGTTCTAGCTATGGCTACACCTTC. It yields the protein CATSSSYGYTF.

The chain has TRBV5-1 and TRBJ1-6; perhaps TRBD1 as D (6 bases). Per the germline V gene, CDR1 is SGHRS and CDR2 is YFSETQ. The CDR3 extends over 14 amino acids. V lost 0 bases and J lost 6, with 7 bases in between. CDR3 DNA sequence: TGCGCCAGCAGCTTGGCAGGGGTTAATTCACCCCTCCACTTT. This translates into CASSLAGVNSPLHF.

The chain joins TRBV7-2 to TRBJ2-3; D is unresolved. There are 12 residues in the CDR3. The germline CDR1 and CDR2 sequences are SGHTA and FQGNSA. V gave up 4 bases and J gave up 6 bases, with 8 bases separating them. The CDR3 region is CASSSSMDTQYF. The DNA of the CDR3 is TGTGCCAGCAGCTCCTCTATGGATACGCAGTATTTT.

The chain couples TRBV6-5 to TRBJ2-3; D possibly corresponds to TRBD2 (6 bases). This CDR3 comprises 13 residues. Germline assignment: CDR1 MNHEY and CDR2 SVGAGI. The ends were cut back, 5 bases at V and 4 bases at J, with 10 bases in the middle. The CDR3 loop reads CASSPGTPDTQYF. The CDR3 coding sequence is TGTGCCAGCAGTCCCGGGACTCCAGATACGCAGTATTTT.

V usage is TRBV6-5 and J usage is TRBJ1-6; D is possibly TRBD1 (5 bases). The germline V gene encodes CDR1 MNHEY and CDR2 SVGAGI. Trimming removed 2 bases at V and 7 bases at J, with 12 bases between. This CDR3 has 15 residues. The chain's CDR3 is CASSYLGEGNSPLHF. As DNA, the CDR3 is TGTGCCAGCAGTTACCTGGGGGAGGGGAATTCACCCCTCCACTTT.

This chain uses TRBV7-9 with TRBJ2-3, with D perhaps matching TRBD2 (5 bases). Between the trimmed V and J ends, which lost 3 bases and 2 bases, there was a span of 9 bases. Germline values: CDR1 SEHNR, CDR2 FQNEAQ (reference sequence). This CDR3 comprises 14 residues. CDR3 DNA sequence: TGTGCCAGCAGCTTGGGCGACTACACAGATACGCAGTATTTT. This translates into CASSLGDYTDTQYF.

The V call is TRBV5-6, the J call TRBJ2-5; D unclear. Trimming removed 0 bases from V and 4 bases from J, with 13 bases in between. Germline V CDR1 and CDR2: SGHDT, YYEEEE. CDR3 length: 15 residues. DNA for the CDR3: TGTGCCAGCAGCTTGGCCCGGTGGAGCAGAGAGACCCAGTACTTC. It yields the protein CASSLARWSRETQYF.

V gene TRBV5-6 combines with J gene TRBJ2-2; 8 bases fit TRBD1. V lost 0 bases, J lost 1 base, and 2 bases stayed unmatched. Germline V gives CDR1 SGHDT, CDR2 YYEEEE. The CDR3 is 16 residues long. The CDR3 loop reads CASSLGGQGNTGELFF. In DNA form, the CDR3 reads TGTGCCAGCAGCTTGGGTGGACAGGGGAACACCGGGGAGCTGTTTTTT. Complete variable domain (other parts from reference TRBV5-6 and TRBJ2-2): DAGVTQSPTHLIKTRGQQVTLRCSPKSGHDTVSWYQQALGQGPQFIFQYYEEEERQRGNFPDRFSGHQFPNYSSELNVNALLLGDSALYLCASSLGGQGNTGELFFGEGSRLTVL.

The CDR3 loop reads CASSYSGGAKNIQYF. As DNA, the CDR3 is TGTGCCAGCAGTTACAGCGGGGGAGCCAAAAACATTCAGTACTTC. This chain connects TRBV6-6 to TRBJ2-4; 8 bases are shared with TRBD2. The CDR3 sequence is 15 residues long. CDR1 and CDR2 (germline): MNHNY, SVGAGI (reference sequence). Unmatched junction bases numbered 0, after V lost 2 bases and J lost 0 bases.

This clone was picked up one time. The genes are TRBV12-3 or TRBV12-4 and TRBJ2-7; D is uncertain. The CDR3 loop spans 13 amino acids. V shed 2 bases and J shed 2 bases, with 7 bases lying between them. This CDR3 reads CASSLNSAYEQYV. In nucleotides, the CDR3 is TGTGCCAGCAGTTTAAACTCTGCCTACGAGCAGTACGTC.

The rearrangement joins TRBV6-2 or TRBV6-3 to TRBJ1-5; D is uncertain. The CDR3 has 13 residues. Germline V gene lookup returns CDR1 MNHEY and CDR2 SVGEGT. V was shortened by 0 bases and J by 7 bases, with 7 bases between the two germline ends. In nucleotides, the CDR3 is TGTGCCAGCAGTTACTCTCGAAGCCAGCCCCAGCATTTT. Encoded protein: CASSYSRSQPQHF.

CDR3: CASSVGSFNSPLHF. Written as DNA, the CDR3 is TGTGCCAGCAGTGTGGGCAGTTTTAATTCACCCCTCCACTTT. This chain connects TRBV9 to TRBJ1-6; D gene uncertain. The germline CDR1 and CDR2 sequences are SGDLS and YYNGEE. CDR3 size: 14 residues. V lost 5 bases to trimming and J lost 6 bases, with 12 bases between them.

This sequence joins TRBV27 and TRBJ1-6; no clear D. The CDR3 is 14 amino acids. The V and J ends lost 3 bases and 0 bases respectively, with 3 bases between them. Germline V gene lookup returns CDR1 MNHEY and CDR2 SMNVEV (reference sequence). This chain's CDR3 is CASSLRSYNSPLHF. The CDR3 region has the DNA TGTGCCAGCAGTTTGCGCTCCTATAATTCACCCCTCCACTTT.

This rearrangement joins TRBV9 to TRBJ1-2, with D possibly being TRBD1 (6 bases). The CDR3 extends over 15 amino acids. Trimming removed 0 bases from V and 4 bases from J, with 13 bases in between. Germline V gene sequence: CDR1 SGDLS, CDR2 YYNGEE. CDR3 residues: CASSVAGGAAYGYTF. Written as DNA, the CDR3 is TGTGCCAGCAGCGTAGCCGGGGGGGCGGCCTATGGCTACACCTTC.

The genes are TRBV21-1 and TRBJ2-4; the D call TRBD1 from the table was never checked on the DNA. TRBV21-1 corresponds to a pseudogene. This CDR3 contains 19 residues. The CDR3 region has the DNA TGTGCCAGCAGCAAAGCGCTACAGGGGGGGACCCTAGCCAAAAACATTCAGTACTTC. This codes for CASSKALQGGTLAKNIQYF.

CDR3 in DNA: TGTGCCAGCAGGGGAACCGGGACAGGGAAAGAAAAACTGTTTTTT. It codes for CASRGTGTGKEKLFF. The gene calls are TRBV6-5 and TRBJ1-4; 9 bases match TRBD1. The germline V gene has CDR1 MNHEY and CDR2 SVGAGI. After removal of 6 bases from V and 8 bases from J, the junction contained 10 bases not matched to a gene. This CDR3 contains 15 residues.

The gene calls are TRBV6-5 and TRBJ2-3; possible D gene TRBD2, 6 bases. Germline V gene lookup returns CDR1 MNHEY and CDR2 SVGAGI. CDR3 length: 14 residues. In nucleotides, the CDR3 is TGTGCTACGATGGAGCGGGTCAGCACAGATACGCAGTATTTT. This gives the protein CATMERVSTDTQYF.

V gene TRBV7-9 combines with J gene TRBJ2-3, with 9 bases lining up with TRBD2. The CDR3 consists of 15 residues. V shed 5 bases, J shed 3 bases, and the junction held 6 bases outside the gene matches. Germline V gene lookup returns CDR1 SEHNR and CDR2 FQNEAQ (reference sequence). CDR3 in DNA: TGTGCCAGCAGCCCAGCGGGAGGAGAAACAGATACGCAGTATTTT. Translation gives CASSPAGGETDTQYF.